A few counts support the clone carrying this TCR beta chain. TCRdb recomputed calls from the RT-PCR reads with MiXCR, one row per CDR3 protein. The data hold hundreds of thousands of distinct CDR3 sequences, with approximately 15% observed a single time. The ends were cut back, 4 bases at V and 2 bases at J, with 9 bases in the middle. Germline V lookup: CDR1 SGDLS, CDR2 YYNGEE. The CDR3 totals 13 residues. V and J are TRBV9 and TRBJ2-5; D remains unclear. The TCR sequence derives from a female donor in good health, serving as a healthy control. The source material was memory CD4+ T cells from blood. CDR3 DNA: TGTGCCAGCAGCTATCAACTTCAAGAGACCCAGTACTTC. Protein product: CASSYQLQETQYF.